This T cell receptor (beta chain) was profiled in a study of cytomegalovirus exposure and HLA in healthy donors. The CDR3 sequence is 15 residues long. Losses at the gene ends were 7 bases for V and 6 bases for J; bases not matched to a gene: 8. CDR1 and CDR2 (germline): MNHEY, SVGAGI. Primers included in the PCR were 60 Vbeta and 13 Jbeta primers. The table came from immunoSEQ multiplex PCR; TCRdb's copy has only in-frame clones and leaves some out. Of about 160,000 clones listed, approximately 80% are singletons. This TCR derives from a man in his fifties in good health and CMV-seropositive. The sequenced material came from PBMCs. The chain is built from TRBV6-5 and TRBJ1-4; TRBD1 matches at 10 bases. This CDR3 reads CASTGRQGADEKLFF. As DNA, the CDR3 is TGTGCCAGCACCGGAAGACAGGGGGCGGATGAAAAACTGTTTTTT.